This TCR beta chain was found in a study of shared clonotypes between healthy human individuals. Data came from immunoSEQ multiplex PCR; TCRdb stores just in-frame clones and leaves some out. The sample consists of some 2 million clones, 90% to 95% of them appearing once. About this clone: Antigen specificity is unknown.

The V gene end was trimmed by 0 bases and the J gene end by 4 bases; junction bases not matched to a gene: 1. In germline, CDR1 is MNHNY, CDR2 SVGAGI (reference sequence). This CDR3 comprises 14 residues. Study findings and constraints: The genetic and exposure-history diversity represented was limited by few donors. Estimated richness values were generally larger in naive subsets than in memory subsets.

The chain carries TRBV6-6 and TRBJ1-1, with TRBD1 matching 8 bases. This sequence was found in a man in his late teens or twenties in good health. The sample consisted of naive CD4+ T cells sorted from blood. The subset was: CD45RA+ positively selected. The CDR3 region is CASSYSDRATEAFF. The DNA for the CDR3 is TGTGCCAGCAGTTACTCGGACAGGGCCACTGAAGCTTTCTTT.